The clone carrying this T cell receptor beta chain showed up just a few times. Its antigen is not identified. Template-switching 5'RACE yielded the TCR cDNA; a universal primer site and UMIs were added in the process. TCRdb reanalysed the 5' RACE reads using MiXCR and keeps one entry per CDR3 protein. The table has around 340,000 distinct CDR3 sequences, 8.5% to 9% seen once. The CDR3 is 13 amino acids. Germline assignment: CDR1 SGHTA and CDR2 FQGNSA. Trimming removed 7 bases from V and 10 bases from J, with 17 bases in between. This sample was taken from a study of T cells after yellow fever vaccination. Study information: SMART-Seq v4 Ultra Low Input served to prepare low-cell-number fractions.

Study-wide results and caveats: FACS-sorted repertoires could harbor abundant contaminating bulk-population clonotypes. Weaker, the secondary response had a peak occurring faster, on day 5 versus 15.

The chain is built from TRBV7-2 and TRBJ2-1, with D possibly TRBD1 on 6 matching bases. Sequenced material: PBMCs, taken on the day of the first yellow fever vaccination. The sequence was obtained from a man aged 18 to 35 who received the YFV17D yellow fever vaccine. CDR3 nucleotides: TGTGCCAGCAACCCGACAGGCCCAGGGGAGCAGTTCTTC. As protein: CASNPTGPGEQFF.